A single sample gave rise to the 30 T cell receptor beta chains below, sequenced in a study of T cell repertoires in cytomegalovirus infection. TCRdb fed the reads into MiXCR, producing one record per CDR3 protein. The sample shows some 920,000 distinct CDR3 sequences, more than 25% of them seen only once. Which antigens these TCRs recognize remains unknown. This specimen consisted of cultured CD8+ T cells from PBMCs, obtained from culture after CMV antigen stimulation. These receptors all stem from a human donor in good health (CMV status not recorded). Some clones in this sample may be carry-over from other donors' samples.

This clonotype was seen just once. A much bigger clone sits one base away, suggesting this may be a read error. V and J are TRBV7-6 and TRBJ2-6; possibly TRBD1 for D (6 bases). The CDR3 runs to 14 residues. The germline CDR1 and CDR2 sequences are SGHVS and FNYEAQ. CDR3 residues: CASSDQLGADVLTF. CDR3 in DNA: TGTGCCAGCAGCGACCAACTGGGGGCCGACGTCCTGACTTTC.

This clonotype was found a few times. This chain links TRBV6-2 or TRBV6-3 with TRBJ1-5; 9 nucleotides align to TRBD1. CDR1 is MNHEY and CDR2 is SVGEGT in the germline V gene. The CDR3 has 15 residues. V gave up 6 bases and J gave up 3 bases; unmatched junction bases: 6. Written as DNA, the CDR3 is TGTGCCAGCAGACCGGACAGGGGACTCAATCAGCCCCAGCATTTT. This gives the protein CASRPDRGLNQPQHF.

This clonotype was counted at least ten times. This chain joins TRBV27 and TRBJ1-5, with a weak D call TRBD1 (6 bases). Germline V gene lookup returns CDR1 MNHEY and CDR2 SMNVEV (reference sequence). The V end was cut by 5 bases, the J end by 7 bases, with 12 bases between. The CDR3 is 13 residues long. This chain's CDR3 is CASSLTGVQPQHF. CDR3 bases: TGTGCCAGCAGTCTGACAGGAGTGCAGCCCCAGCATTTT.

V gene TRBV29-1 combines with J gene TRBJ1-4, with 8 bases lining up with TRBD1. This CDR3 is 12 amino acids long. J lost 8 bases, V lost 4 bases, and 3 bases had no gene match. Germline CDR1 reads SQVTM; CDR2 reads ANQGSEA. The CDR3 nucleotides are TGCAGCGTTGCGGACAGGGACGAAAAACTGTTTTTT. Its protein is CSVADRDEKLFF.

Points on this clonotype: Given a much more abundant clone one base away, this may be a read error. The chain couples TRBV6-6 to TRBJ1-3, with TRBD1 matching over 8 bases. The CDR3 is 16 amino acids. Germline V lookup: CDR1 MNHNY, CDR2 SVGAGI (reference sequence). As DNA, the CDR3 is TGTGCCAACAGTAACAGTGACAGGGGCTTTGGAAACACCATATATTTT. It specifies CANSNSDRGFGNTIYF.

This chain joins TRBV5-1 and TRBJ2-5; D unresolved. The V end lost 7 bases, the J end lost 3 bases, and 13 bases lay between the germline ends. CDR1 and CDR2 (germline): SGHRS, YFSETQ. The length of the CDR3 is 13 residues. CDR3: CASQDQNEETQYF. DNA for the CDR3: TGCGCCAGCCAGGACCAAAATGAAGAGACCCAGTACTTC.

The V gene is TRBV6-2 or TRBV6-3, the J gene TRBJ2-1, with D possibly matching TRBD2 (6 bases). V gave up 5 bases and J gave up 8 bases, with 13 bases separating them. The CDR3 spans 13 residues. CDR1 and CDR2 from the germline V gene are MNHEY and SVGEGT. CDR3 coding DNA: TGTGCCAGCAGTATCGGACTAAGTCATGAGCAGTTCTTC. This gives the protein CASSIGLSHEQFF.

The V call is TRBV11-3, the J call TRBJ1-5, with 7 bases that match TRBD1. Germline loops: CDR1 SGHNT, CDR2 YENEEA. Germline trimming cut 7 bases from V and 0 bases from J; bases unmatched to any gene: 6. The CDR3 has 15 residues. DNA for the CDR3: TGTGCCAGCACCAGGGGGGCGGATAGCAATCAGCCCCAGCATTTT. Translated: CASTRGADSNQPQHF.

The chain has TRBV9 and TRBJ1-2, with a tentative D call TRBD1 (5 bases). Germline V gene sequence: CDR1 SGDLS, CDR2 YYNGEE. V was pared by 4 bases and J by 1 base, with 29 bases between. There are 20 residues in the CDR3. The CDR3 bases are TGTGCCAGCAGCTCCCCCTTTATACGTGTGATAGGGGCATTTAACTATGGCTACACCTTC. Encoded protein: CASSSPFIRVIGAFNYGYTF.

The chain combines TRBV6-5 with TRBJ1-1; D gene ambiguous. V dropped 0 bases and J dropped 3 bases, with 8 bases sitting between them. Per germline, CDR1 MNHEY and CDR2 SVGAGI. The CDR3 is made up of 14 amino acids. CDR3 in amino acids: CASSYSAGYTEAFF. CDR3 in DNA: TGTGCCAGCAGTTACTCTGCAGGCTACACTGAAGCTTTCTTT.

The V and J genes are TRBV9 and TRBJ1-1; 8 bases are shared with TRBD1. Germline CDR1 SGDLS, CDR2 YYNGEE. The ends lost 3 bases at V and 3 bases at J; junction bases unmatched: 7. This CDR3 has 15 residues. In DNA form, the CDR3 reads TGTGCCAGCAGCGCTCAGACAGGGGCGCACACTGAAGCTTTCTTT. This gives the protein CASSAQTGAHTEAFF.

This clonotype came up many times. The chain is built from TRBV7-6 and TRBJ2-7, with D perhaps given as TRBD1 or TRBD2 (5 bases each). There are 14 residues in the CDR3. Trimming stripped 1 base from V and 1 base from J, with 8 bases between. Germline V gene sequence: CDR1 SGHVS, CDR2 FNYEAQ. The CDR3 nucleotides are TGTGCCAGCAGCTTAGGGGGGATTTCCTACGAGCAGTACTTC. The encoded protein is CASSLGGISYEQYF.

The CDR3 sequence: CASSLAEGMNYGYTF. The CDR3 nucleotides read TGCGCCAGCAGCTTAGCGGAGGGGATGAACTATGGCTACACCTTC. This chain links TRBV4-3 with TRBJ1-2, with D perhaps TRBD1 (5 bases). Germline CDR1 LGHNA, CDR2 YSLEER. CDR3 length: 15 residues. The V end lost 5 bases, the J end lost 2 bases, and 15 bases lay between the germline ends.

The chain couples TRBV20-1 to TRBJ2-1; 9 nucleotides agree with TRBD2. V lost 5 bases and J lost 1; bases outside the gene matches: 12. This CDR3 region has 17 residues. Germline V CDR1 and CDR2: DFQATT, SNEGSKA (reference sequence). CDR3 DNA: TGCAGTGCTGGGGGCGGGGGGGCCGGTTGGTCCTACAATGAGCAGTTCTTC. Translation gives CSAGGGGAGWSYNEQFF.

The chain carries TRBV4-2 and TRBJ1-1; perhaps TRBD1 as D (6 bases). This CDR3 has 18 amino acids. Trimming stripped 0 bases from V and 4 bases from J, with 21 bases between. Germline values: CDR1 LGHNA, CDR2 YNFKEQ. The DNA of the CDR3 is TGTGCCAGCAGCCAAGATCGGTACAGGGCGGGTCGAGGCACTGAAGCTTTCTTT. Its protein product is CASSQDRYRAGRGTEAFF.

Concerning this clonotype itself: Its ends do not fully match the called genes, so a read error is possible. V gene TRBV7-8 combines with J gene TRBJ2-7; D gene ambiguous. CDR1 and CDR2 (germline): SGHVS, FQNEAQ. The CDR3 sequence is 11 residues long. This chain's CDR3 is CVSSPDYEQYF. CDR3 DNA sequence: TGTGTCAGCAGCCCTGACTACGAGCAGTACTTC. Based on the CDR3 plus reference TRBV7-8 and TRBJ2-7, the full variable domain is GAGVSQSPRYKVAKRGQDVALRCDPISGHVSLFWYQQALGQGPEFLTYFQNEAQLDKSGLPSDRFFAERPEGSVSTLKIQRTQQEDSAVYLCVSSPDYEQYFGPGTRLTVT.

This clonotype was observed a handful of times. The CDR3 sequence is CSARDRHNYGYTF. CDR3 in DNA: TGCAGTGCTAGAGATCGCCATAACTATGGCTACACCTTC. The chain employs TRBV20-1 and TRBJ1-2; D is uncertain. This CDR3 comprises 13 residues. CDR1 DFQATT and CDR2 SNEGSKA come from the germline V gene (reference sequence). Deletions cut 0 bases from V and 1 base from J, with 6 bases between.

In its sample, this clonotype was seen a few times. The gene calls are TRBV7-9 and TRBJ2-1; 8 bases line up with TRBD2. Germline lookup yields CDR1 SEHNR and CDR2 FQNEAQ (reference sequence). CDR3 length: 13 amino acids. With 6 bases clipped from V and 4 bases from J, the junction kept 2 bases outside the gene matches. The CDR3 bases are TGTGCCAGCAGTGTAGCGGGGTACAATGAGCAGTTCTTC. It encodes CASSVAGYNEQFF. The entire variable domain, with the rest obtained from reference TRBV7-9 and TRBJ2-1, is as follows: DTGVSQNPRHKITKRGQNVTFRCDPISEHNRLYWYRQTLGQGPEFLTYFQNEAQLEKSRLLSDRFSAERPKGSFSTLEIQRTEQGDSAMYLCASSVAGYNEQFFGPGTRLTVL.

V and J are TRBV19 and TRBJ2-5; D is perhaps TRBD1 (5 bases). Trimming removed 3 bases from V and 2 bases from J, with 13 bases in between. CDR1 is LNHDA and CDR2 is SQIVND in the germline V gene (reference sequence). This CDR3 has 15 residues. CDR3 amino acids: CASSIYDSLQETQYF. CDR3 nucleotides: TGTGCCAGTAGTATCTATGACAGCTTACAAGAGACCCAGTACTTC.

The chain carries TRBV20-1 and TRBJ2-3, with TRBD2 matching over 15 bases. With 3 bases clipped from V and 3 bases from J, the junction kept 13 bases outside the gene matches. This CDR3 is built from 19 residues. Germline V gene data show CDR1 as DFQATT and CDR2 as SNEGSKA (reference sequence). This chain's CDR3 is CSASDGGLAGGRETDTQYF. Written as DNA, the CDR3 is TGCAGTGCTAGTGACGGTGGACTAGCGGGGGGGCGCGAGACAGATACGCAGTATTTT.

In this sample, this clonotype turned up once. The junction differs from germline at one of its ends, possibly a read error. CDR3 in DNA: TGTGCCAGCGGGGGGGCCTCAGTGATGGATTTT. Translation gives CASGGASVMDF. This chain uses TRBV9 with TRBJ2-3; maybe TRBD2 (7 bases). Germline V gene sequence: CDR1 SGDLS, CDR2 YYNGEE. This CDR3 has 11 residues.

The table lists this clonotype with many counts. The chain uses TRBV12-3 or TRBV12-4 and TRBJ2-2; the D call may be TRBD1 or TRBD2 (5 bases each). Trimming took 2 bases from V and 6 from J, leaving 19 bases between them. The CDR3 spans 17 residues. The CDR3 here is CASSLSPGPLRSGELFF. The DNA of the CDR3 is TGTGCCAGCAGTTTATCACCGGGACCCTTAAGGTCCGGGGAGCTGTTTTTT.

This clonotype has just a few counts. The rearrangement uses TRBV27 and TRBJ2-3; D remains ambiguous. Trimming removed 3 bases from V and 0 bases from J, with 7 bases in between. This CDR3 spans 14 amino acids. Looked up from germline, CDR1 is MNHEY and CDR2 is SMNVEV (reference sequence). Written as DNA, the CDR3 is TGTGCCAGCAGTTTTCCCTCTAGCACAGATACGCAGTATTTT. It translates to CASSFPSSTDTQYF.

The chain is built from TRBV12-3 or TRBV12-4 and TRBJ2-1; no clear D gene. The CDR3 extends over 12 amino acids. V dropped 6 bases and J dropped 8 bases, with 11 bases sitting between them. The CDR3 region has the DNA TGTGCCAGCAGCATCCCGGGTTATGAGCAGTTCTTC. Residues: CASSIPGYEQFF.

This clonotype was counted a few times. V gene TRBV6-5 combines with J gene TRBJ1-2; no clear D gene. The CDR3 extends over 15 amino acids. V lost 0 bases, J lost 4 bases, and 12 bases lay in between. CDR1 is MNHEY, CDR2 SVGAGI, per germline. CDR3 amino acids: CASSYSTVYGYGYTF. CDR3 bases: TGTGCCAGCAGTTACTCGACTGTATATGGCTATGGCTACACCTTC.

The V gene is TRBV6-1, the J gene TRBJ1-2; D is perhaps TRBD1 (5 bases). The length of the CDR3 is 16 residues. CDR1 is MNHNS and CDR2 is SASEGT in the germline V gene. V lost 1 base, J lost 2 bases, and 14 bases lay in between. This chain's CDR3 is CASSEGDGLRNYGYTF. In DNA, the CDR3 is TGTGCCAGCAGTGAAGGGGACGGTCTGAGGAACTATGGCTACACCTTC.

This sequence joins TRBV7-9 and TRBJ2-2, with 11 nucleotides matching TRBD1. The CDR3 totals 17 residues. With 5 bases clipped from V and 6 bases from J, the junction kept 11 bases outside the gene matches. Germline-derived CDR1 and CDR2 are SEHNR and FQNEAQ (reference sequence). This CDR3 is CASSLRTGGVESGELFF. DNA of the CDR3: TGTGCCAGCAGCCTCCGGACAGGGGGCGTCGAGTCCGGGGAGCTGTTTTTT.

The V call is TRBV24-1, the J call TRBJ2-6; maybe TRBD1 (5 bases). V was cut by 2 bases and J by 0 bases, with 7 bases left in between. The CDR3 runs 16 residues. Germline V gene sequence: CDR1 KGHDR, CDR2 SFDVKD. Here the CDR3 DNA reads TGTGCCACCAGTGATTGGGGCCGCTCTGGGGCCAACGTCCTGACTTTC. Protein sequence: CATSDWGRSGANVLTF.

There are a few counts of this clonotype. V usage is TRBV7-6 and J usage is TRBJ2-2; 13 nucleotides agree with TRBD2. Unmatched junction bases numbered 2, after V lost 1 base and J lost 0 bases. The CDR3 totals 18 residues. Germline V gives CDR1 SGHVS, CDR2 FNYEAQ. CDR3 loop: CASSLELAGGPNTGELFF. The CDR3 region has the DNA TGTGCCAGCAGCTTAGAACTAGCGGGGGGGCCGAACACCGGGGAGCTGTTTTTT.

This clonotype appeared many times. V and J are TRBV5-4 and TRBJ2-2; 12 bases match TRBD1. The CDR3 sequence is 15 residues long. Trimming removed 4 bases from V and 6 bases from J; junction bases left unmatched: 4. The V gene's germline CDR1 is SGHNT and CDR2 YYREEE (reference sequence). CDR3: CASSRGTGGPGELFF. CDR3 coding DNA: TGTGCCAGCAGCCGCGGGACAGGGGGCCCCGGGGAGCTGTTTTTT.